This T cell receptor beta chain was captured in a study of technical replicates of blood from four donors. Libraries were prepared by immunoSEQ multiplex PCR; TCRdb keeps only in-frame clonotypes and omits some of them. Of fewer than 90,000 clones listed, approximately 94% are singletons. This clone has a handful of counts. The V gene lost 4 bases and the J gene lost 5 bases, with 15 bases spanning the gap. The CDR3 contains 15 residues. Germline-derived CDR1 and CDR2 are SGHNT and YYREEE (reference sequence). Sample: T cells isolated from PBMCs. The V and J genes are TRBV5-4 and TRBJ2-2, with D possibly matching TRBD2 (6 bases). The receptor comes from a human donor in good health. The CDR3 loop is CASSTPWGGTGELFF. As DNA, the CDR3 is TGTGCCAGCAGCACCCCATGGGGAGGAACCGGGGAGCTGTTTTTT.